The rows below give T cell receptor beta chains drawn from one sample of a study of CD4 T cells in relation to SARS-CoV-2 and coronaviruses. Profiled with immunoSEQ multiplex PCR; TCRdb holds only in-frame clones, not every one. The sample includes around 34,000 clones, roughly 73% of them seen just once. These receptors have no known antigen. The sequenced sample was memory CD4+ T cells from PBMCs, cultured in vitro. The origin of the receptors is an adult with COVID-19. CDR3s include the opening cysteine and the closing phenylalanine or tryptophan. The D gene is left open where the match is weak. Expanded clones get a size class; other rows say once, few or many, or leave the size out.

CDR3: CASSHRGTEAFF
DNA: TGTGCCAGCAGTCACCGTGGGACTGAAGCTTTCTTT
size: -
V: TRBV27
D: -
J: TRBJ1-1

CDR3: CASSFGVETQYF
DNA: TGTGCCAGCAGCTTTGGAGTAGAGACCCAGTACTTC
size: once
V: TRBV11-2
D: -
J: TRBJ2-5

CDR3: CASSLVGARGGYTF
DNA: TGTGCCAGCAGCTTGGTTGGCGCCCGGGGTGGCTACACCTTC
size: -
V: TRBV5-6
D: -
J: TRBJ1-2

CDR3: CASTGRDTASGNTIYF
DNA: TGTGCCAGCACCGGGAGAGACACAGCCTCTGGAAACACCATATATTTT
size: -
V: TRBV2
D: -
J: TRBJ1-3

CDR3: CARSLSWTSGRLTLEETQYF
DNA: TGTGCCAGAAGCTTGTCGTGGACTAGCGGGAGGTTAACCCTAGAGGAGACCCAGTACTTC
size: once
V: TRBV5-3
D: TRBD2
J: TRBJ2-5

CDR3: CAPRGVRVAKNIQYF
DNA: TGTGCCCCACGGGGGGTCAGGGTTGCCAAAAACATTCAGTACTTC
size: once
V: TRBV6-5
D: TRBD2
J: TRBJ2-4

CDR3: CASSPRTSGRWNEQFF
DNA: TGTGCCAGCAGTCCTCGAACTAGCGGGAGATGGAATGAGCAGTTCTTC
size: -
V: TRBV27
D: TRBD2
J: TRBJ2-1

CDR3: CASSSGQPPYGYTF
DNA: TGCGCCAGCAGCTCAGGACAGCCTCCCTATGGCTACACCTTC
size: -
V: TRBV5-1
D: -
J: TRBJ1-2

CDR3: CASSLSTGRTQETQYF
DNA: TGCGCCAGCAGCCTCTCCACAGGGAGAACACAAGAGACCCAGTACTTC
size: -
V: TRBV5-1
D: -
J: TRBJ2-5

CDR3: CASSFARNTGELFF
DNA: TGTGCCAGCAGTTTTGCCAGGAACACCGGGGAGCTGTTTTTT
size: -
V: TRBV27
D: -
J: TRBJ2-2

CDR3: CASSSDINEQFF
DNA: TGTGCCAGCAGTAGCGATATCAATGAGCAGTTCTTC
size: once
V: TRBV2
D: -
J: TRBJ2-1

CDR3: CASSKRREKLGEQFF
DNA: TGTGCCAGCAGCAAAAGGAGGGAGAAGCTGGGAGAGCAGTTCTTC
size: -
V: TRBV6-2/TRBV6-3
D: -
J: TRBJ2-1

CDR3: CASTPSRSSYNEQFF
DNA: TGTGCCAGTACCCCCTCTCGGAGCTCCTACAATGAGCAGTTCTTC
size: once
V: TRBV19
D: -
J: TRBJ2-1

CDR3: CASSQGRGSGGDTQYF
DNA: TGTGCCAGCAGCCAAGGTCGGGGTAGCGGGGGAGATACGCAGTATTTT
size: few
V: TRBV3-1/TRBV3-2
D: TRBD2
J: TRBJ2-3

CDR3: CAISDWVAQGHNEQFF
DNA: TGTGCCATCAGTGATTGGGTCGCTCAAGGTCACAATGAGCAGTTCTTC
size: -
V: TRBV10-3
D: -
J: TRBJ2-1

CDR3: CASRQGAYSPLHF
DNA: TGTGCCAGCAGACAGGGAGCCTATTCACCCCTCCACTTT
size: -
V: TRBV3-1/TRBV3-2
D: -
J: TRBJ1-6

CDR3: CASSKVERERVGETQYF
DNA: TGTGCCAGCAGCAAAGTCGAGCGGGAGCGAGTGGGGGAGACCCAGTACTTC
size: -
V: TRBV21-1
D: -
J: TRBJ2-5

CDR3: CASSIRGGLETQYF
DNA: TGTGCCAGTAGTATAAGGGGAGGATTGGAGACCCAGTACTTC
size: -
V: TRBV19
D: -
J: TRBJ2-5

CDR3: CASSSLFRSYEQYF
DNA: TGTGCCAGCAGCTCCCTCTTCAGGTCCTACGAGCAGTACTTC
size: -
V: TRBV5-5
D: -
J: TRBJ2-7

CDR3: CASSQVAALATGELFF
DNA: TGTGCCAGCAGCCAAGTGGCGGCCCTGGCCACCGGGGAGCTGTTTTTT
size: few
V: TRBV4-2
D: -
J: TRBJ2-2

CDR3: CASSGGTGFVTNTGELFF
DNA: TGTGCCAGCAGTGGTGGGACAGGGTTCGTGACGAACACCGGGGAGCTGTTTTTT
size: -
V: TRBV6-1
D: TRBD1
J: TRBJ2-2

CDR3: CASSPVGRENEQFF
DNA: TGCGCCAGCAGCCCAGTGGGGCGGGAGAATGAGCAGTTCTTC
size: -
V: TRBV4-1
D: TRBD2
J: TRBJ2-1